The source of this TCR beta chain is a study of T cell responses to AZD1222 COVID-19 vaccine. General study findings and limits: CD4 TCRs associated with vaccination spanned spike, dominating at 160-218 and 743-854. Repertoire collection took place solely once the T cell response had peaked.

Repertoires were generated with immunoSEQ multiplex PCR, while TCRdb's copy carries only in-frame clones and drops some. This repertoire shows 65,000 to 85,000 clones, 88% found once; its top ten account for about a tenth. As concerns this clone: Its matching antigen is unknown.

The CDR3 consists of 17 residues. Germline V gives CDR1 LGHDT, CDR2 YNNKEL (reference sequence). Trimming cost V 3 bases and J 5 bases; bases outside gene matches: 10. This rearrangement joins TRBV3-1 (or the pseudogene TRBV3-2) to TRBJ2-5; 12 nucleotides line up with TRBD1. The TCR was taken from an adult in good health. Sequences were derived from peripheral blood, sampled on day 0 of AZD1222 vaccination. This CDR3 is CASSHRDRGLARETQYF. CDR3 in DNA: TGTGCCAGCAGCCACCGGGACAGGGGGCTGGCAAGGGAGACCCAGTACTTC.